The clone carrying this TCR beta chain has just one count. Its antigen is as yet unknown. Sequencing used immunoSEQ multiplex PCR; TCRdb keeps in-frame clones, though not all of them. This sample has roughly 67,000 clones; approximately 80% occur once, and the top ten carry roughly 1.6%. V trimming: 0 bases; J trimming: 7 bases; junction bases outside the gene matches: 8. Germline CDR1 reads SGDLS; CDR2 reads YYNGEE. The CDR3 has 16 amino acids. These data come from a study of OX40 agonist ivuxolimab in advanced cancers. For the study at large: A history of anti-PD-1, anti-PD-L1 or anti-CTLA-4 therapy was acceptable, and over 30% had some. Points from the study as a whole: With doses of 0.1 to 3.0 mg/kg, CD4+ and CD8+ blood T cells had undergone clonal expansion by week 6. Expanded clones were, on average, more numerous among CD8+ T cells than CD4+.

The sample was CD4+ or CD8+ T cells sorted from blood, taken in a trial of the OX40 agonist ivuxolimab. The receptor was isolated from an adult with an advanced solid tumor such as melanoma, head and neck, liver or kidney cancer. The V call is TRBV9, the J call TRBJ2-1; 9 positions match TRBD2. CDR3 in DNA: TGTGCCAGCAGCGTAGGCGGGCTAGCGGGAATAAATGAGCAGTTCTTC. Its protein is CASSVGGLAGINEQFF.